These 29 T cell receptor beta chains were sequenced from one sample in a study of blood T cell repertoires in COVID-19. Libraries were prepared by immunoSEQ multiplex PCR; TCRdb keeps only in-frame clonotypes and omits some of them. This sample has almost 200,000 clones, with just under 85% found just once. Source material: peripheral blood. These receptors all stem from a man aged 60-69 years with COVID-19, enrolled during active disease.

Only a few counts were recorded for this clone. The chain employs TRBV7-8 and TRBJ2-2, with 9 bases that match TRBD2. Unmatched junction bases numbered 18, after V lost 4 bases and J lost 6 bases. The CDR3 loop spans 19 amino acids. Germline CDR1 is SGHVS and CDR2 is FQNEAQ. The CDR3 here is CASSSVRGLAGRGSGELFF. In DNA form, the CDR3 reads TGTGCCAGCAGCTCCGTAAGGGGGCTAGCGGGGCGGGGGTCCGGGGAGCTGTTTTTT. Complete variable domain (other parts from reference TRBV7-8 and TRBJ2-2): GAGVSQSPRYKVAKRGQDVALRCDPISGHVSLFWYQQALGQGPEFLTYFQNEAQLDKSGLPSDRFFAERPEGSVSTLKIQRTQQEDSAVYLCASSSVRGLAGRGSGELFFGEGSRLTVL.

The chain employs TRBV4-2 and TRBJ1-1; D is ambiguous. The CDR3 extends over 13 amino acids. From germline, CDR1 is LGHNA and CDR2 YNFKEQ. The germline V and J ends were trimmed by 4 bases and 3 bases, with 9 bases remaining between them. This chain's CDR3 is CASSLGEYTEAFF. The CDR3 DNA reads TGTGCCAGCAGCCTTGGAGAGTACACTGAAGCTTTCTTT.

This clone was picked up one time. The V and J genes are TRBV28 and TRBJ2-4; 7 bases align to TRBD1. V was pared by 5 bases and J by 6 bases, with 13 bases of the junction left unmatched. The germline V gene encodes CDR1 MDHEN and CDR2 SYDVKM. The CDR3 covers 16 residues. CDR3 coding DNA: TGTGCCAGCAGTACCCTTGGGACAGCATCTCTAAACATTCAGTACTTC. Its protein product is CASSTLGTASLNIQYF. Filled out from reference TRBV28 and TRBJ2-4, the complete variable domain reads DVKVTQSSRYLVKRTGEKVFLECVQDMDHENMFWYRQDPGLGLRLIYFSYDVKMKEKGDIPEGYSVSREKKERFSLILESASTNQTSMYLCASSTLGTASLNIQYFGAGTRLSVL.

The chain carries TRBV5-4 and TRBJ1-2; D unclear. V lost 3 bases, J lost 0 bases, and 12 bases lay in between. CDR1 and CDR2 (germline): SGHNT, YYREEE (reference sequence). The CDR3 is 15 amino acids. This CDR3 is CASSSAGRTNYGYTF. CDR3 DNA: TGTGCCAGCAGCTCGGCGGGTAGGACTAACTATGGCTACACCTTC.

This sequence joins TRBV6-6 and TRBJ2-6, with TRBD1 as a possible D gene (6 bases). This CDR3 has 17 amino acids. Germline V gene sequence: CDR1 MNHNY, CDR2 SVGAGI (reference sequence). V was shortened by 5 bases and J by 0 bases, with 14 bases between the two germline ends. CDR3 bases: TGTGCCAGCAGTCCCCGGACAGCATACTCTGGGGCCAACGTCCTGACTTTC. Translation: CASSPRTAYSGANVLTF.

The chain uses TRBV4-3 and TRBJ1-2; 8 nucleotides line up with TRBD1. Germline CDR1 LGHNA, CDR2 YSLEER. J lost 10 bases, V lost 4 bases, and 14 bases had no gene match. The CDR3 consists of 15 residues. The CDR3 protein is CASSRTGTPYEAYTF. The CDR3 DNA reads as TGCGCCAGCAGCCGGACAGGGACCCCGTATGAGGCCTACACCTTC.

The chain recombines TRBV9 with TRBJ1-1, with D possibly TRBD1 on 5 matching bases. V lost 0 bases to trimming and J lost 5 bases, with 11 bases between them. This CDR3 has 14 amino acids. Germline CDR1 is SGDLS and CDR2 is YYNGEE. The DNA for the CDR3 is TGTGCCAGCAGCGTAGTAGAGGGGAGGACTGAAGCTTTCTTT. Translating gives CASSVVEGRTEAFF.

The chain combines TRBV11-3 with TRBJ2-7, with TRBD1 as a possible D gene (6 bases). Germline V CDR1 and CDR2: SGHNT, YENEEA. Trimming shortened V by 5 bases and J by 3 bases, and 14 bases separated the two germline ends. This CDR3 has 14 residues. The CDR3 reads CASSPQGGNYEQYF. Here the CDR3 DNA reads TGTGCCAGCAGCCCCCAAGGGGGAAACTACGAGCAGTACTTC.

The genes are TRBV3-1 (or the pseudogene TRBV3-2) and TRBJ1-2; 8 bases line up with TRBD1. Germline V gene data show CDR1 as LGHDT and CDR2 as YNNKEL (reference sequence). The CDR3 runs to 15 residues. V gave up 5 bases and J gave up 8 bases; unmatched junction bases: 13. The chain's CDR3 is CASSFRDRPVRGYTF. Here the CDR3 DNA reads TGTGCCAGCAGCTTCAGGGACAGGCCGGTCCGCGGCTACACCTTC.

This chain uses TRBV15 with TRBJ2-7, with 7 bases that match TRBD1. The ends lost 4 bases at V and 6 bases at J; junction bases unmatched: 6. The germline V gene encodes CDR1 LNHNV and CDR2 YYDKDF (reference sequence). The CDR3 is made up of 13 amino acids. CDR3 sequence reads: CATSKDRIPEQYF. The DNA of the CDR3 is TGTGCCACCAGCAAGGACAGGATTCCCGAGCAGTACTTC.

In the case of this clone: Distinct nucleotide sequences in the sample also encode this CDR3. The rearrangement links TRBV18 to TRBJ1-2; a weak D match, TRBD1 (5 bases). This CDR3 has 13 residues. Trimming took off 2 bases at V and 3 bases at J, with 7 bases between the two ends. Germline loops: CDR1 KGHSH, CDR2 LQKENI. The CDR3 loop is CASSPGGDYGYTF. CDR3 nucleotides: TGTGCCAGCTCACCAGGGGGGGACTATGGCTACACCTTC.

The V call is TRBV3-1 (or the pseudogene TRBV3-2), the J call TRBJ2-7; 12 bases match TRBD2. Germline lookup yields CDR1 LGHDT and CDR2 YNNKEL (reference sequence). V was clipped by 1 base and J by 0 bases; unmatched bases: 10. The CDR3 is made up of 19 amino acids. CDR3 nucleotide sequence: TGTGCCAGCAGCCAAGGGAAGGGACTAGCGGGCCCGAGCTCCTACGAGCAGTACTTC. Protein product: CASSQGKGLAGPSSYEQYF.

The chain couples TRBV5-8 to TRBJ2-2, with D possibly matching TRBD1 (5 bases). Trimming removed 7 bases at V and 3 bases at J, with 7 bases between. Looked up from germline, CDR1 is SGHTS and CDR2 is YDEGEE. The CDR3 has 12 residues. The CDR3 here is CASRTHTGELFF. CDR3 DNA sequence: TGTGCCAGCCGGACACACACCGGGGAGCTGTTTTTT.

The V gene is TRBV9, the J gene TRBJ2-7; D remains unclear. Between the trimmed V and J ends, which lost 3 bases and 0 bases, there was a span of 13 bases. This CDR3 is built from 15 residues. Per germline, CDR1 SGDLS and CDR2 YYNGEE. CDR3: CASSAYERFSYEQYF. CDR3 coding DNA: TGTGCCAGCAGCGCCTATGAACGTTTCTCCTACGAGCAGTACTTC.

This chain connects TRBV3-1 (or the pseudogene TRBV3-2) to TRBJ1-2; D might be TRBD1 (5 bases). Germline CDR1 reads LGHDT; CDR2 reads YNNKEL (reference sequence). V was clipped by 4 bases and J by 2 bases, with 8 bases between them. This CDR3 region has 13 residues. CDR3 protein: CASSPRQNYGYTF. The CDR3 DNA is TGTGCCAGCAGCCCCCGACAGAACTATGGCTACACCTTC.

V usage is TRBV6-5 and J usage is TRBJ1-5, with 7 bases matching TRBD1. V dropped 4 bases and J dropped 1; count of bases not matched to a gene: 7. The germline gives CDR1 MNHEY, CDR2 SVGAGI. The CDR3 is 16 residues long. The CDR3 spells CASSFDRASSNQPQHF. The CDR3 coding sequence is TGTGCCAGCAGTTTCGACAGGGCCTCGAGCAATCAGCCCCAGCATTTT.

This clone was counted once. The J gene is TRBJ1-2, the V gene TRBV28; no clear D. Between the trimmed V and J ends, which lost 5 bases and 4 bases, there was a span of 17 bases. The germline V gene has CDR1 MDHEN and CDR2 SYDVKM. The CDR3 sequence is 15 residues long. The CDR3 is CASSLPGNGGYGYTF. For the CDR3, the DNA is TGTGCCAGCAGTCTGCCCGGGAACGGTGGCTATGGCTACACCTTC.

This chain links TRBV6-5 with TRBJ2-1; a weak D match, TRBD2 (7 bases). Trimming left V 7 bases short and J 6 bases short, with 19 bases between. CDR1 is MNHEY and CDR2 is SVGAGI in the germline V gene. The CDR3 is made up of 15 amino acids. CDR3 region: CASNDGGAGFNEQFF. The CDR3 region has the DNA TGTGCCAGCAACGATGGGGGGGCAGGCTTCAATGAGCAGTTCTTC.

This chain links TRBV7-6 with TRBJ2-2; D is perhaps TRBD2 (6 bases). Germline values: CDR1 SGHVS, CDR2 FNYEAQ. CDR3 length equals 17 residues. The V end was cut by 0 bases, the J end by 0 bases, with 11 bases between. CDR3 in amino acids: CASSLALGGSNTGELFF. The DNA for the CDR3 is TGTGCCAGCAGCTTAGCGTTGGGGGGATCGAACACCGGGGAGCTGTTTTTT. Filled out from reference TRBV7-6 and TRBJ2-2, the complete variable domain reads GAGVSQSPRYKVTKRGQDVALRCDPISGHVSLYWYRQALGQGPEFLTYFNYEAQQDKSGLPNDRFSAERPEGSISTLTIQRTEQRDSAMYRCASSLALGGSNTGELFFGEGSRLTVL.

The chain carries TRBV4-2 and TRBJ1-2, with TRBD1 identical over 9 bases. Germline CDR1 and CDR2: LGHNA and YNFKEQ. The trim removed 0 bases at V and 7 bases at J, leaving 3 bases unmatched. The CDR3 length is 14 residues. CDR3 sequence (DNA): TGTGCCAGCAGCCAAGATGGGACAGGGAGTGGCTACACCTTC. Translated: CASSQDGTGSGYTF.

The chain recombines TRBV19 with TRBJ2-7; 10 bases align to TRBD1. The CDR3 sequence is 16 residues long. Losses at the gene ends were 1 base for V and 5 bases for J; bases not matched to a gene: 8. Germline V gene sequence: CDR1 LNHDA, CDR2 SQIVND (reference sequence). The CDR3 sequence is CASSIARGQGRHEQYF. The CDR3 DNA reads TGTGCCAGTAGTATAGCCCGGGGACAGGGGCGACACGAGCAGTACTTC.

The chain joins TRBV2 to TRBJ2-1, with a weak D call TRBD1 (5 bases). The V and J ends lost 7 bases and 6 bases respectively, with 16 bases between them. From germline, CDR1 is SNHLY and CDR2 FYNNEI. The CDR3 spans 14 residues. Written as DNA, the CDR3 is TGTGCCAGCAACAGGTTTGGGTTGAGCAATGAGCAGTTCTTC. It specifies CASNRFGLSNEQFF.

The V and J genes are TRBV7-9 and TRBJ2-1; TRBD2 matches 12 bases. The CDR3 spans 18 residues. The germline CDR1 and CDR2 sequences are SEHNR and FQNEAQ (reference sequence). V shed 5 bases, J shed 2 bases, and the junction held 10 bases outside the gene matches. The CDR3 is CASSQLAGGKGAYNEQFF. The DNA for the CDR3 is TGTGCCAGCAGCCAACTAGCGGGAGGAAAAGGCGCCTACAATGAGCAGTTCTTC.

DNA for the CDR3: TGTGCCTGGAGTGGATTTAGGGGCACTAATGAAAAACTGTTTTTT. Amino acids: CAWSGFRGTNEKLFF. This sequence joins TRBV30 and TRBJ1-4; D perhaps matches TRBD1 (5 bases). V was trimmed by 1 base and J by 2 bases, leaving 11 bases between them. Per germline, CDR1 GTSNPN and CDR2 SVGIG (reference sequence). This CDR3 is built from 15 residues. The entire variable domain, with the rest obtained from reference TRBV30 and TRBJ1-4, is as follows: SQTIHQWPATLVQPVGSPLSLECTVEGTSNPNLYWYRQAAGRGLQLLFYSVGIGQISSEVPQNLSASRPQDRQFILSSKKLLLSDSGFYLCAWSGFRGTNEKLFFGSGTQLSVL.

This clone was picked up a small number of times. The rearrangement links TRBV18 to TRBJ1-1; 9 bases are a match to TRBD1. CDR1 is KGHSH and CDR2 is LQKENI in the germline V gene. With 5 bases clipped from V and 3 bases from J, the junction kept 7 bases outside the gene matches. The CDR3 is 15 amino acids. CDR3 sequence: CASSTLQGADTEAFF. CDR3 nucleotides: TGTGCCAGCTCAACCCTACAGGGGGCAGACACTGAAGCTTTCTTT.

This sequence joins TRBV5-1 and TRBJ2-2; tentatively, D is TRBD1 (5 bases). CDR1 and CDR2 from the germline V gene are SGHRS and YFSETQ. The ends were cut back, 0 bases at V and 2 bases at J, with 11 bases in the middle. The CDR3 has 16 amino acids. CDR3 DNA sequence: TGCGCCAGCAGCTTGGATGCAAGGGGAAACACCGGGGAGCTGTTTTTT. This translates into CASSLDARGNTGELFF.

V usage is TRBV12-5 and J usage is TRBJ1-5; no clear D gene. V was shortened by 0 bases and J by 5 bases, with 5 bases between the two germline ends. The CDR3 runs to 13 residues. Germline CDR1 reads LGHNT; CDR2 reads FRNRAP. CDR3 sequence: CASGLVEDQPQHF. The CDR3 region has the DNA TGTGCTAGTGGTTTGGTCGAGGATCAGCCCCAGCATTTT. The full variable domain, completed using reference TRBV12-5 and TRBJ1-5, is DARVTQTPRHKVTEMGQEVTMRCQPILGHNTVFWYRQTMMQGLELLAYFRNRAPLDDSGMPKDRFSAEMPDATLATLKIQPSEPRDSAVYFCASGLVEDQPQHFGDGTRLSIL.

As regards this clone: The sample holds other DNA sequences that translate to the same CDR3. The J gene is TRBJ1-5, the V gene TRBV5-1, with 10 bases fitting TRBD1. CDR3 size: 15 residues. Losses at the gene ends were 0 bases for V and 5 bases for J; bases not matched to a gene: 2. The germline V gene has CDR1 SGHRS and CDR2 YFSETQ. The CDR3 DNA follows: TGCGCCAGCAGCTTGGAGGGACAGGGGTATCAGCCCCAGCATTTT. Translated: CASSLEGQGYQPQHF.

This chain uses TRBV6-6 with TRBJ2-7; 8 bases match TRBD1. Germline assignment: CDR1 MNHNY and CDR2 SVGAGI (reference sequence). The V segment lost 6 bases and the J segment 2 bases; nucleotides outside the gene matches: 6. The CDR3 runs to 14 residues. The DNA of the CDR3 is TGTGCCAGCAGAAAGGGACAGGAGACCTACGAGCAGTACTTC. Amino acids: CASRKGQETYEQYF.